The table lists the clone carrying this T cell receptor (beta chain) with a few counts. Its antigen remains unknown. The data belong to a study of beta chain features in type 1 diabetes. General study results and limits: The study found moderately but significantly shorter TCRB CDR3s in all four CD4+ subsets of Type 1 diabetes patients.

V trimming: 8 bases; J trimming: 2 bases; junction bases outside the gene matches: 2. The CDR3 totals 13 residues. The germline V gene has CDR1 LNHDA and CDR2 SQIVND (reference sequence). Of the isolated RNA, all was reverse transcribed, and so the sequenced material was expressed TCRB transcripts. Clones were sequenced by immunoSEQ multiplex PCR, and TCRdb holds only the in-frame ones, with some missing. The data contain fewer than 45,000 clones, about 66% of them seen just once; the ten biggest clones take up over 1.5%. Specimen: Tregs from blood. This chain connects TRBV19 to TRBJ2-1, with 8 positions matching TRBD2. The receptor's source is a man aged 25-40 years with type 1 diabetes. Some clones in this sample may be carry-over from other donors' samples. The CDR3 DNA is TGTGCCAGTCGGGGGGGGCCCTACAATGAGCAGTTCTTC. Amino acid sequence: CASRGGPYNEQFF.